The clone carrying this TCR beta chain was observed many times. Its antigen is not identified. This entry belongs to a study of post-analysis software for immune sequencing data. V lost 0 bases and J 6 bases, leaving 10 bases between the germline ends. The CDR3 extends over 13 amino acids. Germline V gene sequence: CDR1 SGHRS, CDR2 YFSETQ. Unique-molecular-identifier-tagged TCR beta cDNA libraries were used. T cells, roughly 0.95 to 10 million of them, yielded some 500,000 cDNA molecules. TCRdb re-called the PCR reads through MiXCR, storing one row per CDR3 protein. The sample has around 150,000 distinct CDR3 sequences, roughly 35% seen once; the top ten hold 25% to 35%. Whole-study findings and limits: Strong same-batch co-clustering of samples appeared with F measure clustering. Significantly decreased normalized Chao1 diversity was recorded for multiple sclerosis patients relative to controls.

The source material was blood, sampled after autologous hematopoietic stem cell transplantation. The chain recombines TRBV5-1 with TRBJ2-7; D ambiguous. This clonotype was obtained from a girl aged 5 to 17 with multiple sclerosis. CDR3 sequence reads: CASSLGGGSEQYF. DNA for the CDR3: TGCGCCAGCAGCTTGGGCGGCGGAAGCGAGCAGTACTTC.